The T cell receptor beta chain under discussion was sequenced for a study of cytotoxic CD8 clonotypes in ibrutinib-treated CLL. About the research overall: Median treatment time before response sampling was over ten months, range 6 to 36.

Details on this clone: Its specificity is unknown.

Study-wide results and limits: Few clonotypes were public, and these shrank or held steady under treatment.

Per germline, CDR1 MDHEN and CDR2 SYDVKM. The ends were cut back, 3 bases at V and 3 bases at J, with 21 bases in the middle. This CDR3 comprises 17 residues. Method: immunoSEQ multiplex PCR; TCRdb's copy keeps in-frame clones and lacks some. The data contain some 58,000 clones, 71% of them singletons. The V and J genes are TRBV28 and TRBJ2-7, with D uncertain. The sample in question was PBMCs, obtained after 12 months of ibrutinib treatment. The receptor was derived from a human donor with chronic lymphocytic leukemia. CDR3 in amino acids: CASSLSIGLSGHYEQYF. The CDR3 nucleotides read TGTGCCAGCAGTTTGAGTATAGGCCTCTCCGGCCACTACGAGCAGTACTTC.